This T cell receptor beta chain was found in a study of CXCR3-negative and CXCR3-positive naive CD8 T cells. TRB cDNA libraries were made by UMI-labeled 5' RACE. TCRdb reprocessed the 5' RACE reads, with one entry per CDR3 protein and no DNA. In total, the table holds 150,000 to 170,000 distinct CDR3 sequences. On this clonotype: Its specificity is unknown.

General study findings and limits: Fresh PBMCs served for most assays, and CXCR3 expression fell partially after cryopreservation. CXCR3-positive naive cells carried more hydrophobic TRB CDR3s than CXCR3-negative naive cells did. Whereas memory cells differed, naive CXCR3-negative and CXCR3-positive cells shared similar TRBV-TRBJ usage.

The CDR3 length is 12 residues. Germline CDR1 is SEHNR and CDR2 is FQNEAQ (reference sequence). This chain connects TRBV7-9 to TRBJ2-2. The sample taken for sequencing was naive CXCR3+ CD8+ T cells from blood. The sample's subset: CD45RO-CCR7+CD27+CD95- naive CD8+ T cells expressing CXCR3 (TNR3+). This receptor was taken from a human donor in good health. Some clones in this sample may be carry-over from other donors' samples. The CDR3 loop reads CASSRGGGELFF.